The 25 T cell receptor beta chains presented below share a single source sample, sequenced in a study of blood T cell repertoires in COVID-19. Assay: immunoSEQ multiplex PCR; the TCRdb copy retains only in-frame clones and omits some. Here the sample spans fewer than 300,000 clones, more than 80% being singletons. The sequencing input was PBMCs or T cells enriched from blood (not recorded which). These receptor sequences come from a woman aged 25 to 45 who had recovered from COVID-19.

V usage is TRBV6-5 and J usage is TRBJ1-6; TRBD1 aligns across 9 bases. Germline values: CDR1 MNHEY, CDR2 SVGAGI. CDR3 length equals 16 residues. V lost 4 bases to trimming and J lost 10 bases; unmatched junction nucleotides: 11. DNA for the CDR3: TGTGCCAGCAGTTCCGGGACAGGGTCGGTAAAGTCACCCCTCCACTTT. It yields the protein CASSSGTGSVKSPLHF.

This chain links TRBV11-2 with TRBJ2-7; D possibly corresponds to TRBD1 (6 bases). The germline CDR1 and CDR2 sequences are SGHAT and FQNNGV. Deletions cut 4 bases from V and 2 bases from J, with 15 bases between. The CDR3 is 15 residues long. Here the CDR3 reads CASSSPTGITYEQYF. CDR3 DNA: TGTGCCAGCAGCTCCCCGACAGGCATCACCTACGAGCAGTACTTC.

V gene TRBV5-1 combines with J gene TRBJ2-1; unclear D gene. The V end lost 0 bases, the J end lost 6 bases, and 16 bases lay between the germline ends. This CDR3 has 16 amino acids. Germline CDR1 SGHRS, CDR2 YFSETQ. The CDR3 loop reads CASSLVSPRLRNEQFF. CDR3 in DNA: TGCGCCAGCAGCTTGGTCTCTCCTAGACTTCGCAATGAGCAGTTCTTC. The whole variable domain, filled in from reference TRBV5-1 and TRBJ2-1, reads KAGVTQTPRYLIKTRGQQVTLSCSPISGHRSVSWYQQTPGQGLQFLFEYFSETQRNKGNFPGRFSGRQFSNSRSEMNVSTLELGDSALYLCASSLVSPRLRNEQFFGPGTRLTVL.

The CDR3: CASKRAGSLYNEQFF. As DNA, the CDR3 is TGTGCCAGCAAAAGGGCGGGGTCACTGTACAATGAGCAGTTCTTC. The V gene is TRBV27, the J gene TRBJ2-1; D is perhaps TRBD2 (6 bases). The CDR3 has 15 residues. The V and J ends lost 7 bases and 4 bases respectively, with 17 bases between them. Germline-derived CDR1 and CDR2 are MNHEY and SMNVEV (reference sequence).

The J gene is TRBJ1-1, the V gene TRBV12-3 or TRBV12-4, with D possibly matching TRBD1 (5 bases). V shed 2 bases and J shed 9 bases, with 13 bases lying between them. This CDR3 is built from 13 residues. The CDR3 is CASSLTVQGKAFF. Written as DNA, the CDR3 is TGTGCCAGCAGTTTAACGGTGCAGGGAAAAGCTTTCTTT.

V usage is TRBV30 and J usage is TRBJ2-1; D not certain. This CDR3 is 12 amino acids long. V shed 5 bases and J shed 0 bases, with 5 bases lying between them. From germline, CDR1 is GTSNPN and CDR2 SVGIG (reference sequence). The CDR3 is CAWDSSYNEQFF. CDR3 DNA: TGTGCCTGGGATAGCTCCTACAATGAGCAGTTCTTC.

This clone is a singleton in its sample. Its ends do not fully match the called genes, so a read error is possible. The CDR3 sequence: CASRLDREKDTQYF. Here the CDR3 DNA reads TGTGCCAGCAGGTTGGACAGGGAGAAAGATACGCAGTATTTT. The chain joins TRBV5-4 to TRBJ2-3, with 8 bases that match TRBD1. The CDR3 loop spans 14 amino acids. The V gene's germline CDR1 is SGHNT and CDR2 YYREEE (reference sequence).

V and J are TRBV27 and TRBJ1-2, with D hard to call. Trimming shortened V by 7 bases and J by 1 base, and 16 bases separated the two germline ends. The CDR3 is made up of 15 amino acids. Per germline, CDR1 MNHEY and CDR2 SMNVEV (reference sequence). The CDR3 DNA is TGTGCCAGCACCATGAGGCTCCGCAGTAACTATGGCTACACCTTC. This codes for CASTMRLRSNYGYTF.

As regards this clone: Other DNA sequences in this specimen translate into the identical CDR3. V gene TRBV7-2 combines with J gene TRBJ1-5; D is perhaps TRBD1 (5 bases). This CDR3 spans 13 amino acids. V was shortened by 3 bases and J by 7 bases, with 10 bases between the two germline ends. Germline V gives CDR1 SGHTA, CDR2 FQGNSA. The CDR3 spells CASSFQGNQPQHF. The CDR3 nucleotides are TGTGCCAGCAGCTTTCAGGGTAACCAGCCCCAGCATTTT.

The chain has TRBV7-9 and TRBJ2-3; unclear D gene. Germline CDR1 SEHNR, CDR2 FQNEAQ (reference sequence). There are 13 residues in the CDR3. The germline V and J ends were trimmed by 4 bases and 2 bases, with 7 bases remaining between them. In DNA, the CDR3 is TGTGCCAGCAGCTCCCAGGTCACAGATACGCAGTATTTT. Protein: CASSSQVTDTQYF.

V gene TRBV6-4 combines with J gene TRBJ1-1, with D possibly being TRBD1 (5 bases). The CDR3 is 14 residues long. The germline gives CDR1 MRHNA, CDR2 SNTAGT. V was shortened by 6 bases and J by 1 base, with 12 bases between the two germline ends. This CDR3 is CASRSQQGNTEAFF. The CDR3 bases are TGTGCCAGCAGATCCCAGCAGGGGAACACTGAAGCTTTCTTT.

The rearrangement links TRBV6-2 or TRBV6-3 to TRBJ1-1, with D tentatively TRBD1 (6 bases). The germline V gene encodes CDR1 MNHEY and CDR2 SVGEGT. V was pared by 7 bases and J by 7 bases, with 16 bases between. CDR3 length: 13 amino acids. CDR3: CASTPRQAGEAFF. CDR3 sequence (DNA): TGTGCCAGCACCCCTAGACAGGCGGGTGAAGCTTTCTTT.

This chain links TRBV19 with TRBJ1-1, with a possible D match to TRBD1 (5 bases). The CDR3 is 15 amino acids. Germline V gene data show CDR1 as LNHDA and CDR2 as SQIVND (reference sequence). Trimming shortened V by 3 bases and J by 3 bases, and 14 bases separated the two germline ends. CDR3 residues: CASSIYGAGDTEAFF. The DNA for the CDR3 is TGTGCCAGTAGTATCTATGGGGCGGGGGACACTGAAGCTTTCTTT.

The V gene is TRBV4-3, the J gene TRBJ1-4; TRBD1 is a possible D gene (5 bases). CDR3 length: 16 amino acids. Germline CDR1 is LGHNA and CDR2 is YSLEER. V dropped 4 bases and J dropped 6 bases, with 18 bases sitting between them. The CDR3 is CASSPQWGVQDEKLFF. The CDR3 nucleotides are TGCGCCAGCAGCCCACAATGGGGGGTTCAAGATGAAAAACTGTTTTTT.

The V call is TRBV6-2 or TRBV6-3, the J call TRBJ1-1; the D is unclear. Trimming cost V 4 bases and J 3 bases, with 9 bases left between them. CDR1 is MNHEY and CDR2 is SVGEGT in the germline V gene. This CDR3 has 13 residues. The CDR3 DNA reads TGTGCCAGCAGTTCCATGTCAGACACTGAAGCTTTCTTT. As protein: CASSSMSDTEAFF.

This sequence joins TRBV6-2 or TRBV6-3 and TRBJ1-2; TRBD1 is a possible D gene (5 bases). V lost 3 bases to trimming and J lost 6 bases, with 8 bases between them. Germline V gives CDR1 MNHEY, CDR2 SVGEGT. The CDR3 spans 12 residues. The CDR3 loop is CASSYQGNGYTF. CDR3 coding DNA: TGTGCCAGCAGTTATCAGGGAAATGGCTACACCTTC.

The chain has TRBV5-1 and TRBJ2-7; TRBD1 agrees at 9 bases. V shed 0 bases, J shed 1 base, and the junction held 8 bases outside the gene matches. This CDR3 has 17 amino acids. Germline V gives CDR1 SGHRS, CDR2 YFSETQ. CDR3 residues: CASSLAATGGSSYEQYF. DNA for the CDR3: TGCGCCAGCAGCTTGGCCGCAACAGGGGGCTCTTCCTACGAGCAGTACTTC.

The rearrangement joins TRBV7-2 to TRBJ2-5; weak D call: TRBD1 (6 bases). Trimming removed 1 base at V and 5 bases at J, with 11 bases between. The germline gives CDR1 SGHTA, CDR2 FQGNSA. The CDR3 is 14 residues long. CDR3 DNA: TGTGCCAGCAGCTTAGTGGCAGGGGATGAGACCCAGTACTTC. Its protein product is CASSLVAGDETQYF.

This sequence joins TRBV6-2 or TRBV6-3 and TRBJ1-6; 9 bases fit TRBD1. After removal of 6 bases from V and 6 bases from J, the junction contained 3 bases not matched to a gene. Germline V gene data show CDR1 as MNHEY and CDR2 as SVGEGT. CDR3 length: 14 residues. The CDR3 DNA reads as TGTGCCAGCAGCCCGGACAGGGGTAATTCACCCCTCCACTTT. As protein: CASSPDRGNSPLHF.

Written as DNA, the CDR3 is TGTGCCAGCAGTGTAGCGGGAATGTTCTACAATGAGCAGTTCTTC. This gives the protein CASSVAGMFYNEQFF. This chain uses TRBV6-2 or TRBV6-3 with TRBJ2-1, with 8 bases lining up with TRBD2. V shed 5 bases, J shed 3 bases, and the junction held 6 bases outside the gene matches. The CDR3 has 15 residues. Germline V lookup: CDR1 MNHEY, CDR2 SVGEGT.

This chain connects TRBV4-1 to TRBJ2-3; D call uncertain. This CDR3 contains 15 residues. Trimming pared 3 bases from V and 0 bases from J, leaving 10 bases between. In germline, CDR1 is MGHRA, CDR2 YSYEKL. CDR3 protein: CASSQGQTSTDTQYF. Written as DNA, the CDR3 is TGCGCCAGCAGCCAGGGTCAGACAAGCACAGATACGCAGTATTTT.

This chain joins TRBV3-1 (or the pseudogene TRBV3-2) and TRBJ2-3; the match to TRBD1 covers 9 bases. This CDR3 region has 15 residues. Germline CDR1 and CDR2: LGHDT and YNNKEL (reference sequence). The J segment lost 2 bases and the V segment lost 4 bases, leaving 4 bases of the junction unmatched. The CDR3 here is CASSRDRGYTDTQYF. Here the CDR3 DNA reads TGTGCCAGCAGCCGTGACAGGGGGTACACAGATACGCAGTATTTT.

DNA of the CDR3: TGTGCCTGGAAGGGCCAGGGAAACACTGAAGCTTTCTTT. Its protein is CAWKGQGNTEAFF. The V gene is TRBV30, the J gene TRBJ1-1; D perhaps matches TRBD1 (5 bases). The germline V gene encodes CDR1 GTSNPN and CDR2 SVGIG (reference sequence). Trimming took 4 bases from V and 2 from J, leaving 11 bases between them. The CDR3 runs to 13 residues.

The V gene is TRBV11-2, the J gene TRBJ1-4; 8 nucleotides agree with TRBD1. Per the germline V gene, CDR1 is SGHAT and CDR2 is FQNNGV. The junction had 7 bases not matched to a gene; V was cut back by 5 bases and J by 8 bases. CDR3 size: 14 residues. In DNA form, the CDR3 reads TGTGCCAGCAGCAGAGACAGGGGAGGGGAAAAACTGTTTTTT. Translating gives CASSRDRGGEKLFF.

Only one count was recorded for this clone. This sequence joins TRBV18 and TRBJ2-7; 11 nucleotides align to TRBD2. V lost 3 bases to trimming and J lost 7 bases; unmatched junction nucleotides: 8. Germline V lookup: CDR1 KGHSH, CDR2 LQKENI. CDR3 length: 15 amino acids. The CDR3 nucleotides read TGTGCCAGCTCACCTGGTAGCGGGAGGGCCAATGAGCAGTACTTC. This encodes CASSPGSGRANEQYF.